Below, 30 T cell receptor beta chains from the same sample are listed, as sequenced in a study of blood T cell repertoires in COVID-19. Assay used: immunoSEQ multiplex PCR; TCRdb lists only in-frame clones, some missing. The sample comprises around 300,000 clones, approximately 86% of which are singletons, and under 3% rests with the top ten. Sequenced input: PBMCs or T cells enriched from blood (not recorded which). Receptors were obtained from a woman between 18 and 30 years old who had recovered from COVID-19.

The chain uses TRBV28 and TRBJ1-1; 7 bases line up with TRBD1. Germline CDR1 is MDHEN and CDR2 is SYDVKM. The CDR3 sequence is 12 residues long. V shed 10 bases and J 7 bases; nucleotides not matched to a gene: 9. In nucleotides, the CDR3 is TGTGCCATCCATTCTACAGGGGTTGAAGCTTTCTTT. This codes for CAIHSTGVEAFF.

The CDR3 bases are TGTGCCAGCAGCAGAGACACCTACTCCTACGAGCAGTACTTC. Protein product: CASSRDTYSYEQYF. The V and J genes are TRBV27 and TRBJ2-7; D is unresolved. Germline V gene lookup returns CDR1 MNHEY and CDR2 SMNVEV (reference sequence). V was trimmed by 6 bases and J by 0 bases, leaving 12 bases between them. The CDR3 consists of 14 residues.

The chain carries TRBV6-5 and TRBJ2-3; possible D gene TRBD2, 5 bases. V was pared by 7 bases and J by 4 bases, with 15 bases between. Germline values: CDR1 MNHEY, CDR2 SVGAGI. This CDR3 is built from 14 residues. In nucleotides, the CDR3 is TGTGCCAGCACCCCCGGGAAGCTCGCAGATACGCAGTATTTT. Protein sequence: CASTPGKLADTQYF.

This clone appeared a single time. The chain links TRBV18 to TRBJ1-5; D call uncertain. V dropped 6 bases and J dropped 2 bases, with 17 bases sitting between them. CDR1 is KGHSH and CDR2 is LQKENI in the germline V gene. This CDR3 comprises 16 residues. CDR3 nucleotide sequence: TGTGCCAGCTCCCCGGGTGAGGGTAACCGCAATCAGCCCCAGCATTTT. Its translation: CASSPGEGNRNQPQHF.

This clone appeared a single time. The gene calls are TRBV5-6 and TRBJ1-3; D remains unclear. This CDR3 has 15 residues. The ends were cut back, 4 bases at V and 0 bases at J, with 11 bases in the middle. Germline values: CDR1 SGHDT, CDR2 YYEEEE. The CDR3 DNA sequence: TGTGCCAGCAGCCGTTTCGGACTCTCTGGAAACACCATATATTTT. Translation: CASSRFGLSGNTIYF.

The chain is built from TRBV5-6 and TRBJ2-5, with 10 bases that match TRBD1. Germline loops: CDR1 SGHDT, CDR2 YYEEEE. The CDR3 length is 17 residues. V lost 0 bases and J lost 0; bases outside the gene matches: 5. The CDR3 DNA is TGTGCCAGCAGCTTGGCGACAGGGGGCTTGTACCAAGAGACCCAGTACTTC. Translating gives CASSLATGGLYQETQYF.

The chain has TRBV7-9 and TRBJ1-3; perhaps TRBD1 as D (5 bases). Between the trimmed V and J ends, which lost 1 base and 4 bases, there was a span of 11 bases. The germline V gene encodes CDR1 SEHNR and CDR2 FQNEAQ (reference sequence). The CDR3 length is 15 residues. The DNA of the CDR3 is TGTGCCAGCAGCTTAGTTTCAGGGTTCGGAAACACCATATATTTT. This encodes CASSLVSGFGNTIYF.

The rearrangement uses TRBV5-4 and TRBJ1-3; maybe TRBD1 (5 bases). This CDR3 spans 14 amino acids. V lost 4 bases and J lost 4, with 12 bases in between. Looked up from germline, CDR1 is SGHNT and CDR2 is YYREEE (reference sequence). The CDR3 bases are TGTGCCAGCAGCACAACAGGAATCGGAAACACCATATATTTT. Residues: CASSTTGIGNTIYF.

The gene calls are TRBV19 and TRBJ2-1, with 9 bases identical to TRBD2. Germline CDR1 LNHDA, CDR2 SQIVND (reference sequence). V was pared by 7 bases and J by 4 bases, with 5 bases of the junction left unmatched. The CDR3 extends over 14 amino acids. The CDR3 region is CASTYTSGYNEQFF. In nucleotides, the CDR3 is TGTGCCAGTACCTACACTAGCGGGTACAATGAGCAGTTCTTC.

This clone was observed a single time. The rearrangement joins TRBV5-6 to TRBJ2-5, with a weak D call TRBD1 (6 bases). The germline gives CDR1 SGHDT, CDR2 YYEEEE. The V gene lost 4 bases and the J gene lost 5 bases, with 12 bases spanning the gap. This CDR3 has 13 amino acids. The CDR3 nucleotides are TGTGCCAGCAGCCGTCAGGGGAAGGAGACCCAGTACTTC. This gives the protein CASSRQGKETQYF. Looking up the rest from reference TRBV5-6 and TRBJ2-5 gives the full variable domain: DAGVTQSPTHLIKTRGQQVTLRCSPKSGHDTVSWYQQALGQGPQFIFQYYEEEERQRGNFPDRFSGHQFPNYSSELNVNALLLGDSALYLCASSRQGKETQYFGPGTRLLVL.

The genes are TRBV7-2 and TRBJ1-1, with 9 bases lining up with TRBD1. Germline V gene data show CDR1 as SGHTA and CDR2 as FQGNSA. V was clipped by 2 bases and J by 1 base; unmatched bases: 5. The CDR3 is made up of 16 amino acids. CDR3 nucleotides: TGTGCCAGCAGCTTAATCGGACAGGGGCCGAACACTGAAGCTTTCTTT. Translated: CASSLIGQGPNTEAFF.

The gene calls are TRBV4-1 and TRBJ1-4, with no clear D. CDR3 size: 15 residues. The germline CDR1 and CDR2 sequences are MGHRA and YSYEKL. Trimming took off 0 bases at V and 6 bases at J, with 11 bases between the two ends. CDR3 DNA: TGCGCCAGCAGCCAAGAAGCACAGAGCTATGAAAAACTGTTTTTT. Amino acid sequence: CASSQEAQSYEKLFF.

CDR3 coding DNA: TGTGCCAGCAGTGAATTGTCAGGGGGCGAGGGTGAAGCTTTCTTT. As protein: CASSELSGGEGEAFF. The genes are TRBV25-1 and TRBJ1-1, with TRBD1 matching 8 bases. CDR1 MGHDK and CDR2 SYGVNS come from the germline V gene. After removal of 1 base from V and 7 bases from J, the junction contained 8 bases not matched to a gene. The CDR3 length is 15 residues.

V is TRBV5-1 and J is TRBJ2-2; 14 nucleotides match TRBD2. This CDR3 contains 17 residues. Unmatched junction bases numbered 9, after V lost 4 bases and J lost 7 bases. Germline V gene lookup returns CDR1 SGHRS and CDR2 YFSETQ. The CDR3 DNA follows: TGCGCCAGCAGCGGCGGACTAGCGGGAGGAGGAGTCGGGGAGCTGTTTTTT. It specifies CASSGGLAGGGVGELFF.

CDR3 residues: CASSLDRGGYSNQPQHF. The CDR3 bases are TGTGCCAGCAGCTTAGACCGGGGGGGGTATAGCAATCAGCCCCAGCATTTT. The chain uses TRBV5-8 and TRBJ1-5, with a tentative D call TRBD1 (5 bases). CDR3 length: 17 residues. The germline V gene encodes CDR1 SGHTS and CDR2 YDEGEE. V lost 2 bases and J lost 0, with 15 bases in between.

CDR3 bases: TGTGCCAGCAGTTTTGTCCCTCTAGAAGCGGCCTACAATGAGCAGTTCTTC. Amino acids: CASSFVPLEAAYNEQFF. The rearrangement links TRBV27 to TRBJ2-1; tentatively, D is TRBD2 (5 bases). Germline V CDR1 and CDR2: MNHEY, SMNVEV (reference sequence). V lost 3 bases and J lost 2, with 17 bases in between. The length of the CDR3 is 17 residues.

The V and J genes are TRBV11-2 and TRBJ2-5, with 10 bases aligning to TRBD2. The J segment lost 2 bases and the V segment lost 4 bases, leaving 7 bases of the junction unmatched. Germline lookup yields CDR1 SGHAT and CDR2 FQNNGV. The CDR3 length is 16 residues. The CDR3 region is CASSSLAGREQETQYF. The CDR3 nucleotides read TGTGCCAGCAGCTCACTAGCGGGGAGAGAACAAGAGACCCAGTACTTC.

The chain joins TRBV6-6 to TRBJ1-1; 7 nucleotides line up with TRBD1. Germline V gives CDR1 MNHNY, CDR2 SVGAGI (reference sequence). The CDR3 covers 14 residues. The V and J ends lost 0 bases and 4 bases, in that order; junction bases with no gene match: 2. CDR3 coding DNA: TGTGCCAGCAGTTACTCCAGGGGGAGCACTGAAGCTTTCTTT. It specifies CASSYSRGSTEAFF.

The J gene is TRBJ2-7, the V gene TRBV30; D is uncertain. Trimming left V 0 bases short and J 2 bases short, with 5 bases between. Germline-derived CDR1 and CDR2 are GTSNPN and SVGIG (reference sequence). The length of the CDR3 is 12 residues. CDR3 sequence reads: CAWSVVAYEQYF. The CDR3 DNA is TGTGCCTGGAGTGTGGTAGCCTACGAGCAGTACTTC.

The genes are TRBV28 and TRBJ1-5; 9 bases agree with TRBD1. The germline V gene has CDR1 MDHEN and CDR2 SYDVKM. The length of the CDR3 is 14 residues. Losses at the gene ends were 7 bases for V and 4 bases for J; bases not matched to a gene: 5. The DNA of the CDR3 is TGTGCCAGCAACCGGGACAGGGTTAATCAGCCCCAGCATTTT. Translated: CASNRDRVNQPQHF. The full variable domain, in which reference TRBV28 and TRBJ1-5 provide the parts outside the CDR3, is DVKVTQSSRYLVKRTGEKVFLECVQDMDHENMFWYRQDPGLGLRLIYFSYDVKMKEKGDIPEGYSVSREKKERFSLILESASTNQTSMYLCASNRDRVNQPQHFGDGTRLSIL.

The V gene is TRBV2, the J gene TRBJ2-3; D is ambiguous. V was shortened by 7 bases and J by 5 bases, with 13 bases between the two germline ends. Germline CDR1 SNHLY, CDR2 FYNNEI. The CDR3 contains 13 residues. The CDR3 sequence is CASTRGGGDTQYF. The CDR3 region has the DNA TGTGCCAGCACCCGCGGCGGCGGAGATACGCAGTATTTT.

This sequence joins TRBV6-2 or TRBV6-3 and TRBJ2-1, with D possibly being TRBD2 (6 bases). The CDR3 totals 16 residues. The germline V gene has CDR1 MNHEY and CDR2 SVGEGT. The V and J ends lost 5 bases and 0 bases respectively, with 14 bases between them. The CDR3 nucleotides read TGTGCCAGCAGTCGCCCGGGGGTTAGCTCCTACAATGAGCAGTTCTTC. It specifies CASSRPGVSSYNEQFF.

This clone appeared once. This chain connects TRBV5-4 to TRBJ1-1; maybe TRBD1 (6 bases). The V gene lost 4 bases and the J gene lost 1 base, with 17 bases spanning the gap. CDR3 size: 16 residues. From germline, CDR1 is SGHNT and CDR2 YYREEE (reference sequence). CDR3 sequence reads: CASSRPKTGKNTEAFF. Here the CDR3 DNA reads TGTGCCAGCAGCCGGCCCAAGACAGGAAAGAACACTGAAGCTTTCTTT.

The V call is TRBV11-2, the J call TRBJ2-1; maybe TRBD2 (6 bases). Germline CDR1 is SGHAT and CDR2 is FQNNGV. The CDR3 consists of 15 residues. V lost 1 base to trimming and J lost 4 bases, with 11 bases between them. In DNA, the CDR3 is TGTGCCAGCAGCTTAGGCGGGACGGGTTACAATGAGCAGTTCTTC. The encoded protein is CASSLGGTGYNEQFF.

The chain carries TRBV5-1 and TRBJ1-6; 8 bases fit TRBD1. This CDR3 contains 15 residues. Unmatched junction bases numbered 7, after V lost 2 bases and J lost 9 bases. Germline V gives CDR1 SGHRS, CDR2 YFSETQ. CDR3 sequence (DNA): TGCGCCAGCAGCTTAGGACAGGGCCTTGGTTCACCCCTCCACTTT. It codes for CASSLGQGLGSPLHF.

The chain uses TRBV4-2 and TRBJ2-2; 9 nucleotides agree with TRBD2. The CDR3 is 15 amino acids. Per the germline V gene, CDR1 is LGHNA and CDR2 is YNFKEQ. V dropped 2 bases and J dropped 6; count of bases not matched to a gene: 4. CDR3 residues: CASSQPAGGPGELFF. CDR3 nucleotide sequence: TGTGCCAGCAGCCAACCAGCGGGAGGTCCCGGGGAGCTGTTTTTT.

The rearrangement uses TRBV3-1 (or the pseudogene TRBV3-2) and TRBJ2-1; 8 nucleotides agree with TRBD1. V trimming: 2 bases; J trimming: 6 bases; junction bases outside the gene matches: 3. The germline V gene has CDR1 LGHDT and CDR2 YNNKEL (reference sequence). The CDR3 extends over 14 amino acids. Written as DNA, the CDR3 is TGTGCCAGCAGCCAACAGGGACAGGTCAATGAGCAGTTCTTC. Protein sequence: CASSQQGQVNEQFF.

The chain couples TRBV18 to TRBJ2-3; 7 bases align to TRBD2. Germline lookup yields CDR1 KGHSH and CDR2 LQKENI. V lost 0 bases to trimming and J lost 3 bases; unmatched junction nucleotides: 0. The CDR3 is 14 amino acids. CDR3 residues: CASSPPRETDTQYF. The CDR3 DNA follows: TGTGCCAGCTCACCACCGCGGGAGACAGATACGCAGTATTTT.

J is TRBJ1-1 and V is TRBV27; D perhaps matches TRBD1 (5 bases). The germline V and J ends were trimmed by 5 bases and 4 bases, with 23 bases remaining between them. CDR1 and CDR2 from the germline V gene are MNHEY and SMNVEV (reference sequence). This CDR3 comprises 17 residues. The CDR3 region has the DNA TGTGCCAGCAGTCCTCGCATCGGGGAGGTGGGACCCACTGAAGCTTTCTTT. It codes for CASSPRIGEVGPTEAFF.

The chain links TRBV4-1 to TRBJ2-6; 8 bases are shared with TRBD1. This CDR3 is 18 amino acids long. Per germline, CDR1 MGHRA and CDR2 YSYEKL. V lost 1 base, J lost 2 bases, and 7 bases stayed unmatched. The CDR3 is CASSQADRVFAGANVLTF. CDR3 bases: TGCGCCAGCAGCCAAGCGGACAGGGTTTTCGCTGGGGCCAACGTCCTGACTTTC.